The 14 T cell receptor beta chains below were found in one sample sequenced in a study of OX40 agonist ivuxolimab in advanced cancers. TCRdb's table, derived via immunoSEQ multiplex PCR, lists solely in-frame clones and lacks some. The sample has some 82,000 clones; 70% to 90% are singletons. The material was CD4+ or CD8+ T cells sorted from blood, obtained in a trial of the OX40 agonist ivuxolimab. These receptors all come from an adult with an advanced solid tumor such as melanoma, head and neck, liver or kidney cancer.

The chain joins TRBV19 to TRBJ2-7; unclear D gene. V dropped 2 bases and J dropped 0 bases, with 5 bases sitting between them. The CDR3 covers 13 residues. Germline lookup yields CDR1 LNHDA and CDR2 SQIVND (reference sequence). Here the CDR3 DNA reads TGTGCCAGTAGTATACAGGTCTCCTACGAGCAGTACTTC. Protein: CASSIQVSYEQYF.

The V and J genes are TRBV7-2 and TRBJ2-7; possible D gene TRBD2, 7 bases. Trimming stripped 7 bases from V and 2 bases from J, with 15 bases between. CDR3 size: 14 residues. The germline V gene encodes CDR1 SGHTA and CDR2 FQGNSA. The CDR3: CASIPQGTTYEQYF. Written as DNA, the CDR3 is TGTGCCAGCATCCCTCAGGGGACTACCTACGAGCAGTACTTC. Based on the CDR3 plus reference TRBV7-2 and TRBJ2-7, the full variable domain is GAGVSQSPSNKVTEKGKDVELRCDPISGHTALYWYRQSLGQGLEFLIYFQGNSAPDKSGLPSDRFSAERTGGSVSTLTIQRTQQEDSAVYLCASIPQGTTYEQYFGPGTRLTVT.

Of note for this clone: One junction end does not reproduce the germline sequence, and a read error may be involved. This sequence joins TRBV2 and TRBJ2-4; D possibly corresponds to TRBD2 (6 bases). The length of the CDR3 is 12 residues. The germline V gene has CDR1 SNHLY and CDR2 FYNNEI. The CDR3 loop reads CASRLAQNIQYF. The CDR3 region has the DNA TGTGCCAGCAGACTAGCCCAAAACATTCAGTACTTC. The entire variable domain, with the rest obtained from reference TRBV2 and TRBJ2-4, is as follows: EPEVTQTPSHQVTQMGQEVILRCVPISNHLYFYWYRQILGQKVEFLVSFYNNEISEKSEIFDDQFSVERPDGSNFTLKIRSTKLEDSAMYFCASRLAQNIQYFGAGTRLSVL.

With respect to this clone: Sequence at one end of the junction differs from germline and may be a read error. The DNA for the CDR3 is TGTGCCAGCAGCCAAGGGACAAGGTCCTCCGAGCAGTACTTC. Translated, it gives CASSQGTRSSEQYF. The chain joins TRBV7-9 to TRBJ2-7; possibly TRBD1 for D (6 bases). This CDR3 spans 14 amino acids. Germline CDR1 is SEHNR and CDR2 is FQNEAQ (reference sequence).

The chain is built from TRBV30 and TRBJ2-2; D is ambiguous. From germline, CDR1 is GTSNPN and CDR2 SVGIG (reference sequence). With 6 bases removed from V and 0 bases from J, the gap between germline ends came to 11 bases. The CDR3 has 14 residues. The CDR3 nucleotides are TGTGCCTGTGCCAGGAACGCGAACACCGGGGAGCTGTTTTTT. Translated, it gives CACARNANTGELFF.

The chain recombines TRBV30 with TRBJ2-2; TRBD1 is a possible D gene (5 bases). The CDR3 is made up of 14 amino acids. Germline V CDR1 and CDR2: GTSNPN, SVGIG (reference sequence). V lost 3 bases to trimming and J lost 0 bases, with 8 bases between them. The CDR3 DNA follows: TGTGCCTGGAGCACGACAGCGAACACCGGGGAGCTGTTTTTT. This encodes CAWSTTANTGELFF.

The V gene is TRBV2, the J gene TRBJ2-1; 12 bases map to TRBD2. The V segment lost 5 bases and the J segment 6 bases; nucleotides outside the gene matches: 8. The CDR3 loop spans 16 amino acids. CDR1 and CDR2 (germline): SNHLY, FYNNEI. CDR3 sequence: CASSHPGLAGLNEQFF. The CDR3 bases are TGTGCCAGCAGTCACCCGGGACTAGCGGGCCTCAATGAGCAGTTCTTC. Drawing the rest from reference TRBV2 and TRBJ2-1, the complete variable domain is EPEVTQTPSHQVTQMGQEVILRCVPISNHLYFYWYRQILGQKVEFLVSFYNNEISEKSEIFDDQFSVERPDGSNFTLKIRSTKLEDSAMYFCASSHPGLAGLNEQFFGPGTRLTVL.

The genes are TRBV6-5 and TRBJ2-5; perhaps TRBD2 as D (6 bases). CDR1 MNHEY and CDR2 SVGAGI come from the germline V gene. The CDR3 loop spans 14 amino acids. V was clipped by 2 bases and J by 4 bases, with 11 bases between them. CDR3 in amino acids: CASSYRENGETQYF. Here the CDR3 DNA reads TGTGCCAGCAGTTACCGGGAGAACGGAGAGACCCAGTACTTC.

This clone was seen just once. The CDR3 protein is CASSRDSTGTYEQYF. The CDR3 DNA reads as TGTGCCAGCAGCCGGGACAGTACGGGAACCTACGAGCAGTACTTC. V and J are TRBV6-4 and TRBJ2-7; 7 positions agree with TRBD1. The V and J ends lost 6 bases and 2 bases, in that order; junction bases with no gene match: 10. This CDR3 has 15 amino acids. Per the germline V gene, CDR1 is MRHNA and CDR2 is SNTAGT.

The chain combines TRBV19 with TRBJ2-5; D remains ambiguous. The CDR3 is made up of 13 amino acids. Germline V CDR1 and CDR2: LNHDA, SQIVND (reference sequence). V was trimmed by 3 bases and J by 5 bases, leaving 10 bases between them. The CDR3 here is CASSMWPSETQYF. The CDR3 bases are TGTGCCAGTAGTATGTGGCCGTCCGAGACCCAGTACTTC. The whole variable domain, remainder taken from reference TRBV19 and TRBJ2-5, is DGGITQSPKYLFRKEGQNVTLSCEQNLNHDAMYWYRQDPGQGLRLIYYSQIVNDFQKGDIAEGYSVSREKKESFPLTVTSAQKNPTAFYLCASSMWPSETQYFGPGTRLLVL.

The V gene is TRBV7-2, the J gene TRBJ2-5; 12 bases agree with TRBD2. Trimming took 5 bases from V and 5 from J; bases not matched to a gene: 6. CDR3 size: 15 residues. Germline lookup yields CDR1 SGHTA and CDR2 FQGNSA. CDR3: CASSPTSGSAETQYF. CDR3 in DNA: TGTGCCAGCAGCCCGACTAGCGGGAGTGCGGAGACCCAGTACTTC.

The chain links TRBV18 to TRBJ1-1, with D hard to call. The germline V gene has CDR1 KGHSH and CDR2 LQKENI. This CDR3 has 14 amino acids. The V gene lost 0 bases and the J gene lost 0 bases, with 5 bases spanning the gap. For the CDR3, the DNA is TGTGCCAGCTCACCACCACAGATGAACACTGAAGCTTTCTTT. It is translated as CASSPPQMNTEAFF.

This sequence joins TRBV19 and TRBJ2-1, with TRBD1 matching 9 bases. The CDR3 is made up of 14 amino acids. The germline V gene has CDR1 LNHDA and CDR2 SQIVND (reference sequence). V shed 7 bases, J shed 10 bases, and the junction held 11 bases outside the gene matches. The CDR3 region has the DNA TGTGCCAGTAACCCGACAGGGGGTCCCCCCGAGCAGTTCTTC. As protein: CASNPTGGPPEQFF.

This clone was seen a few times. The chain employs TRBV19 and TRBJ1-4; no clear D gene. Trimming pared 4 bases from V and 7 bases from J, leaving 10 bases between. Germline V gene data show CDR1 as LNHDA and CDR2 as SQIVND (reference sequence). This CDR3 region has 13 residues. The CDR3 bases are TGTGCCAGTAGTAGGAATACTGGTGAAAAACTGTTTTTT. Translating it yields CASSRNTGEKLFF.